This T cell receptor beta chain was recovered during a study of CD8 T cells in ankylosing spondylitis. MiXCR, applied by TCRdb to the 5' RACE reads, yields one record per CDR3 protein. The data hold 200,000 to 250,000 distinct CDR3 sequences, with about 10% observed a single time. Points from the study as a whole: Some motif variants had been reported before (in reactive arthritis synovial fluid and blood).

CDR1 SGHTA and CDR2 FQGTGA come from the germline V gene. V was pared by 5 bases and J by 3 bases, with 11 bases between. The CDR3 spans 13 residues. This clonotype was counted many times. Its antigen is not identified. The specimen was blood, either unsorted or a sorted T cell fraction (not recorded which). This chain uses TRBV7-3 with TRBJ2-7; D unclear. The sequence was collected from a male donor with ankylosing spondylitis or in good health (not recorded which). CDR3 in amino acids: CASSLGPNYEQYF. DNA of the CDR3: TGTGCCAGCAGCCTAGGTCCAAACTACGAGCAGTACTTC.